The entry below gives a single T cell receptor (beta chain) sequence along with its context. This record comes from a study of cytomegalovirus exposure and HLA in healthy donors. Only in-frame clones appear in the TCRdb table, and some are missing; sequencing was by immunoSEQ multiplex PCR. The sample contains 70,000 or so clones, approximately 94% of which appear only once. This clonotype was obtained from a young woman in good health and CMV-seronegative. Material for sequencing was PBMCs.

The CDR3 region has the DNA TGTGCCAGCAGCTCGGGACAGGGGTCTTCCGGGGAGCTGTTTTTT. Its protein is CASSSGQGSSGELFF. The chain employs TRBV7-9 and TRBJ2-2, with 10 bases fitting TRBD1. Trimming took 4 bases from V and 6 from J; bases not matched to a gene: 5. CDR1 SEHNR and CDR2 FQNEAQ come from the germline V gene (reference sequence). This CDR3 is 15 amino acids long.